Below are 20 T cell receptor beta chains sequenced from a single sample in a study of cytomegalovirus exposure and HLA in healthy donors. PCR employed 60 Vbeta and 13 Jbeta primers. Assay used: immunoSEQ multiplex PCR; TCRdb lists only in-frame clones, some missing. The data contain 140,000 or so clones, about 75% of them singletons. The sample was PBMCs. Source of these receptors: a man aged 55 to 70 in good health and CMV-seronegative.

The V and J genes are TRBV2 and TRBJ2-2; 8 bases match TRBD2. The CDR3 length is 16 residues. V gave up 7 bases and J gave up 5 bases; unmatched junction bases: 12. Per germline, CDR1 SNHLY and CDR2 FYNNEI. CDR3 sequence: CASKQAIPGGTGELFF. In DNA, the CDR3 is TGTGCCAGCAAACAGGCCATCCCGGGAGGGACCGGGGAGCTGTTTTTT.

V is TRBV6-5 and J is TRBJ2-7, with TRBD1 matching over 7 bases. Germline CDR1 MNHEY, CDR2 SVGAGI. V shed 2 bases, J shed 2 bases, and the junction held 3 bases outside the gene matches. CDR3 size: 14 residues. Here the CDR3 reads CASSYRQGAYEQYF. The CDR3 nucleotides read TGTGCCAGCAGTTACAGGCAGGGGGCCTACGAGCAGTACTTC.

This clone was observed a handful of times. This chain uses TRBV18 with TRBJ2-3; 9 bases line up with TRBD2. Germline trimming cut 5 bases from V and 4 bases from J; bases unmatched to any gene: 7. Per germline, CDR1 KGHSH and CDR2 LQKENI. The CDR3 has 15 amino acids. The CDR3 DNA follows: TGTGCCAGCTCATCTAGCGGGATAGCCGCAGATACGCAGTATTTT. It codes for CASSSSGIAADTQYF.

V and J are TRBV19 and TRBJ1-5; 7 bases fit TRBD1. After removal of 5 bases from V and 6 bases from J, the junction contained 25 bases not matched to a gene. This CDR3 is 20 amino acids long. Germline V gene lookup returns CDR1 LNHDA and CDR2 SQIVND (reference sequence). The CDR3 DNA follows: TGTGCCAGTAGTCAACTTTCGCCGGGGACAGTGGCCCGCACGGGTCAGCCCCAGCATTTT. This gives the protein CASSQLSPGTVARTGQPQHF.

This clone was recorded a few times. J is TRBJ2-3 and V is TRBV6-5; 11 nucleotides align to TRBD1. V trimming: 6 bases; J trimming: 7 bases; junction bases outside the gene matches: 6. Germline-derived CDR1 and CDR2 are MNHEY and SVGAGI. This CDR3 contains 14 residues. CDR3 bases: TGTGCCAGCAGCCCGGACAGGGGGCCGAATACGCAGTATTTT. Amino acid sequence: CASSPDRGPNTQYF.

This chain uses TRBV27 with TRBJ2-7, with 8 bases fitting TRBD1. Germline values: CDR1 MNHEY, CDR2 SMNVEV (reference sequence). Trimming at V came to 8 bases and at J to 1 base, leaving 4 bases not matched to a gene. This CDR3 has 13 amino acids. The CDR3 DNA is TGTGCCAGCGGACAGGGTATTTCCTACGAGCAGTACTTC. It encodes CASGQGISYEQYF.

The chain has TRBV4-2 and TRBJ2-2; 9 bases match TRBD1. Germline CDR1 reads LGHNA; CDR2 reads YNFKEQ. The CDR3 runs 16 residues. V was clipped by 3 bases and J by 1 base; unmatched bases: 3. CDR3 region: CASSHRDRVNTGELFF. The CDR3 nucleotides read TGTGCCAGCAGCCACCGGGACAGGGTGAACACCGGGGAGCTGTTTTTT.

As regards this clone: The junction and the germline gene differ at one end; a read error may be behind it. The CDR3 sequence is CATRGNSNQPQHF. The CDR3 DNA is TGTGCCACAAGGGGTAATAGCAATCAGCCCCAACATTTT. V gene TRBV6-5 combines with J gene TRBJ1-5, with D possibly TRBD1 on 5 matching bases. The CDR3 sequence is 13 residues long. Germline assignment: CDR1 MNHEY and CDR2 SVGAGI.

V and J are TRBV21-1 and TRBJ2-1; TRBD2, as called in the table, went unchecked against the DNA. TRBV21-1 is reported as a pseudogene. CDR3 size: 17 residues. For the CDR3, the DNA is TGTGCCAGCAGCTCACGGACTAGCGGGAGTTCCTACAATGAGCAGTTCTTC. Translating it yields CASSSRTSGSSYNEQFF.

The V call is TRBV30, the J call TRBJ1-2; maybe TRBD1 (5 bases). Trimming took 0 bases from V and 0 from J, leaving 11 bases between them. Germline V gene sequence: CDR1 GTSNPN, CDR2 SVGIG (reference sequence). CDR3 size: 15 residues. CDR3 sequence (DNA): TGTGCCTGGAGTGTCCCCCAGGGTACTAACTATGGCTACACCTTC. It codes for CAWSVPQGTNYGYTF.

The chain recombines TRBV30 with TRBJ2-5; 7 nucleotides agree with TRBD2. V lost 4 bases to trimming and J lost 4 bases; unmatched junction nucleotides: 3. Germline V CDR1 and CDR2: GTSNPN, SVGIG (reference sequence). The CDR3 totals 12 residues. CDR3 protein: CAWKGGRETQYF. The CDR3 region has the DNA TGTGCCTGGAAGGGCGGGAGAGAGACCCAGTACTTC.

The chain has TRBV5-1 and TRBJ1-1, with TRBD1 matching over 8 bases. The CDR3 extends over 15 amino acids. V dropped 4 bases and J dropped 1; count of bases not matched to a gene: 6. Germline V gene lookup returns CDR1 SGHRS and CDR2 YFSETQ. The CDR3 region has the DNA TGCGCCAGCAGCCCTTCGGGACAGGCGAACACTGAAGCTTTCTTT. It translates to CASSPSGQANTEAFF. Full variable domain (missing parts from reference TRBV5-1 and TRBJ1-1): KAGVTQTPRYLIKTRGQQVTLSCSPISGHRSVSWYQQTPGQGLQFLFEYFSETQRNKGNFPGRFSGRQFSNSRSEMNVSTLELGDSALYLCASSPSGQANTEAFFGQGTRLTVV.

The V and J genes are TRBV14 and TRBJ1-1, with D possibly being TRBD1 (5 bases). Germline CDR1 and CDR2: SGHDN and FVKESK. This CDR3 has 17 amino acids. Trimming shortened V by 0 bases and J by 1 base, and 15 bases separated the two germline ends. This CDR3 is CASSQDFRGGENTEAFF. DNA of the CDR3: TGTGCCAGCAGCCAAGATTTTAGGGGAGGAGAGAACACTGAAGCTTTCTTT.

V usage is TRBV6-1 and J usage is TRBJ1-4, with a weak D call TRBD1 (6 bases). With 4 bases removed from V and 3 bases from J, the gap between germline ends came to 15 bases. Germline lookup yields CDR1 MNHNS and CDR2 SASEGT. This CDR3 region has 16 residues. CDR3 in DNA: TGTGCCAGCAGTGCTACATTACAGGGTCCTAATGAAAAACTGTTTTTT. Protein: CASSATLQGPNEKLFF.

The rearrangement uses TRBV11-2 and TRBJ2-3; D may be TRBD2 (6 bases). CDR3 size: 14 residues. The V gene lost 4 bases and the J gene lost 6 bases, with 14 bases spanning the gap. Germline V gene lookup returns CDR1 SGHAT and CDR2 FQNNGV. This chain's CDR3 is CASSSAGRGDTQYF. DNA for the CDR3: TGTGCCAGCAGCTCGGCGGGGCGAGGGGATACGCAGTATTTT.

This clone was found a few times. The chain carries TRBV13 and TRBJ2-1, with TRBD2 matching over 15 bases. V lost 1 base and J lost 7; bases outside the gene matches: 2. Germline V gene sequence: CDR1 PRHDT, CDR2 FYEKMQ (reference sequence). The length of the CDR3 is 16 residues. CDR3 sequence reads: CASSLEGLAGGNEQFF. Here the CDR3 DNA reads TGTGCCAGCAGCTTAGAGGGACTAGCGGGAGGTAATGAGCAGTTCTTC. Based on the CDR3 plus reference TRBV13 and TRBJ2-1, the full variable domain is AAGVIQSPRHLIKEKRETATLKCYPIPRHDTVYWYQQGPGQDPQFLISFYEKMQSDKGSIPDRFSAQQFSDYHSELNMSSLELGDSALYFCASSLEGLAGGNEQFFGPGTRLTVL.

V usage is TRBV5-1 and J usage is TRBJ2-3; D might be TRBD1 (6 bases). The CDR3 has 14 residues. CDR1 is SGHRS, CDR2 YFSETQ, per germline. Trimming shortened V by 7 bases and J by 1 base, and 13 bases separated the two germline ends. CDR3 sequence: CASGRGTGTDTQYF. The CDR3, as DNA: TGCGCCAGCGGCAGGGGAACGGGCACAGATACGCAGTATTTT.

The chain is built from TRBV28 and TRBJ1-4, with 8 nucleotides matching TRBD1. Germline V lookup: CDR1 MDHEN, CDR2 SYDVKM. The CDR3 is 15 amino acids. Losses at the gene ends were 5 bases for V and 6 bases for J; bases not matched to a gene: 8. CDR3 protein: CASSTQGAEDEKLFF. The CDR3 DNA sequence: TGTGCCAGCAGTACCCAGGGGGCTGAGGATGAAAAACTGTTTTTT.

The V gene is TRBV5-1, the J gene TRBJ1-1; 7 bases fit TRBD1. Germline V gene data show CDR1 as SGHRS and CDR2 as YFSETQ. This CDR3 spans 15 amino acids. Germline trimming cut 4 bases from V and 4 bases from J; bases unmatched to any gene: 10. CDR3 loop: CASSPGQEWGTEAFF. The CDR3 DNA follows: TGCGCCAGCAGCCCTGGACAGGAATGGGGCACTGAAGCTTTCTTT.

This clone came up a few times. An end of the junction differs from the germline gene, which may be a read error. Distinct nucleotide sequences in the sample also encode this CDR3. This chain connects TRBV5-1 to TRBJ1-1, with D possibly matching TRBD1 (5 bases). The CDR3 consists of 13 residues. Germline CDR1 is SGHRS and CDR2 is YFSETQ. This CDR3 reads CASSLDTNTEAFF. DNA for the CDR3: TGCGCCAGCAGTTTGGACACGAACACTGAAGCTTTCTTT.